These 25 T cell receptor beta chains share one sample of origin, sequenced in a study of T cells after yellow fever vaccination. TCRdb passed the 5' RACE reads through MiXCR, listing each CDR3 protein once. This sample carries 300,000 to 350,000 distinct CDR3 sequences, around 4.5% of them seen once, and the ten largest clones take around 19%. The starting material was PBMCs, obtained 15 days after the yellow fever booster vaccination. These TCRs come from a young man who received the YFV17D yellow fever vaccine.

There are many counts of this clonotype. The V call is TRBV12-3 or TRBV12-4, the J call TRBJ2-1, with D possibly being TRBD1 (5 bases). The CDR3 extends over 12 amino acids. V lost 8 bases, J lost 8 bases, and 13 bases lay in between. The CDR3 reads CASAPGRDEQFF. CDR3 DNA: TGTGCCAGCGCCCCAGGGCGCGATGAGCAGTTCTTC.

A few counts support this clonotype. The J gene is TRBJ2-7, the V gene TRBV11-2, with TRBD2 identical over 7 bases. V lost 1 base and J lost 0; bases outside the gene matches: 6. The CDR3 sequence is 16 residues long. From germline, CDR1 is SGHAT and CDR2 FQNNGV. CDR3 protein: CASSLGGGYTSYEQYF. CDR3 nucleotide sequence: TGTGCCAGCAGCTTAGGGGGGGGGTACACCTCCTACGAGCAGTACTTC.

The CDR3 is CASKAGWNQPQHF. In nucleotides, the CDR3 is TGTGCCAGCAAGGCGGGTTGGAATCAGCCCCAGCATTTT. The rearrangement joins TRBV28 to TRBJ1-5; D remains ambiguous. Germline V lookup: CDR1 MDHEN, CDR2 SYDVKM. The CDR3 covers 13 residues. The V end was cut by 7 bases, the J end by 4 bases, with 11 bases between. The entire variable domain, with the rest obtained from reference TRBV28 and TRBJ1-5, is as follows: DVKVTQSSRYLVKRTGEKVFLECVQDMDHENMFWYRQDPGLGLRLIYFSYDVKMKEKGDIPEGYSVSREKKERFSLILESASTNQTSMYLCASKAGWNQPQHFGDGTRLSIL.

This clonotype was recorded at least ten times. This chain uses TRBV6-2 or TRBV6-3 with TRBJ2-7; TRBD2 agrees at 11 bases. CDR1 and CDR2 from the germline V gene are MNHEY and SVGEGT. The CDR3 has 17 residues. J lost 0 bases, V lost 2 bases, and 6 bases had no gene match. In DNA form, the CDR3 reads TGTGCCAGCAGTTACCCCACTAGCGGGGGTCCCTCCTACGAGCAGTACTTC. This translates into CASSYPTSGGPSYEQYF.

There are many counts of this clonotype. The chain links TRBV7-2 to TRBJ1-4; D ambiguous. Germline V gene sequence: CDR1 SGHTA, CDR2 FQGNSA. Trimming shortened V by 4 bases and J by 7 bases, and 10 bases separated the two germline ends. The CDR3 consists of 13 residues. CDR3 residues: CASSSSLSEKLFF. Here the CDR3 DNA reads TGTGCCAGCAGCTCCTCGTTGTCTGAAAAACTGTTTTTT.

There are many counts of this clonotype. This chain links TRBV7-8 with TRBJ1-1; weak D call: TRBD1 (5 bases). The length of the CDR3 is 17 residues. The V gene lost 5 bases and the J gene lost 0 bases, with 19 bases spanning the gap. Per the germline V gene, CDR1 is SGHVS and CDR2 is FQNEAQ. The CDR3 region has the DNA TGTGCCAGCAGCCCACAACGGGCAGGGCACATGAACACTGAAGCTTTCTTT. Translated, it gives CASSPQRAGHMNTEAFF.

The table lists this clonotype with a few counts. The chain carries TRBV12-3 or TRBV12-4 and TRBJ1-1; 8 bases map to TRBD1. This CDR3 comprises 14 residues. V was pared by 6 bases and J by 4 bases, with 7 bases of the junction left unmatched. CDR3 in amino acids: CASRWTGSSTEAFF. The DNA for the CDR3 is TGTGCCAGCAGGTGGACAGGGAGCAGCACTGAAGCTTTCTTT.

Only a few counts were recorded for this clonotype. The rearrangement uses TRBV7-2 and TRBJ2-7; TRBD1 might be the D (7 bases). This CDR3 has 13 amino acids. V was pared by 5 bases and J by 5 bases, with 13 bases between. Per germline, CDR1 SGHTA and CDR2 FQGNSA. CDR3 in DNA: TGTGCCAGCAGCCCGACAGGGAGGAACGAGCAGTACTTC. Translating it yields CASSPTGRNEQYF.

The gene calls are TRBV7-8 and TRBJ1-5, with a weak D call TRBD1 (6 bases). The CDR3 spans 14 residues. The germline CDR1 and CDR2 sequences are SGHVS and FQNEAQ. Between the trimmed V and J ends, which lost 3 bases and 4 bases, there was a span of 10 bases. This CDR3 is CASSFQGMNQPQHF. CDR3 DNA: TGTGCCAGCAGCTTCCAGGGGATGAATCAGCCCCAGCATTTT.

In its sample, this clonotype was seen many times. The V gene is TRBV5-1, the J gene TRBJ1-2; TRBD1 agrees at 7 bases. V lost 5 bases, J lost 4 bases, and 5 bases stayed unmatched. The germline gives CDR1 SGHRS, CDR2 YFSETQ. CDR3 length equals 13 residues. CDR3 sequence reads: CASSFGTAYGYTF. Written as DNA, the CDR3 is TGCGCCAGCAGTTTCGGGACAGCCTATGGCTACACCTTC.

At least ten counts were recorded for this clonotype. The chain combines TRBV7-8 with TRBJ2-7; D call uncertain. Germline CDR1 is SGHVS and CDR2 is FQNEAQ. The V and J ends lost 1 base and 3 bases respectively, with 10 bases between them. The CDR3 consists of 14 residues. The CDR3 loop is CASSLGPSYYEQYF. The CDR3 bases are TGTGCCAGCAGCTTAGGCCCTAGTTACTACGAGCAGTACTTC.

The chain links TRBV15 to TRBJ1-2; 8 nucleotides line up with TRBD1. V trimming: 4 bases; J trimming: 4 bases; junction bases outside the gene matches: 8. This CDR3 comprises 15 residues. The V gene's germline CDR1 is LNHNV and CDR2 YYDKDF (reference sequence). This CDR3 reads CATSTGQGIIYGYTF. The CDR3 region has the DNA TGTGCCACCAGCACCGGACAGGGAATTATCTATGGCTACACCTTC.

This clonotype was picked up a small number of times. V and J are TRBV7-2 and TRBJ2-4; 7 bases are shared with TRBD2. This CDR3 has 14 residues. V dropped 0 bases and J dropped 6; count of bases not matched to a gene: 2. The V gene's germline CDR1 is SGHTA and CDR2 FQGNSA. The CDR3 reads CASSLAGGRNIQYF. The CDR3 DNA reads as TGTGCCAGCAGCTTAGCGGGGGGGAGAAACATTCAGTACTTC. Combining the CDR3 with reference TRBV7-2 and TRBJ2-4 gives the whole variable domain GAGVSQSPSNKVTEKGKDVELRCDPISGHTALYWYRQSLGQGLEFLIYFQGNSAPDKSGLPSDRFSAERTGGSVSTLTIQRTQQEDSAVYLCASSLAGGRNIQYFGAGTRLSVL.

This clonotype came up a few times. The chain employs TRBV18 and TRBJ2-2; D ambiguous. V dropped 3 bases and J dropped 5 bases, with 10 bases sitting between them. This CDR3 comprises 14 residues. Germline V gives CDR1 KGHSH, CDR2 LQKENI. The CDR3 spells CASSPLTRTGELFF. CDR3 nucleotide sequence: TGTGCCAGCTCACCCCTCACCCGGACCGGGGAGCTGTTTTTT.

The genes are TRBV6-5 and TRBJ2-5; perhaps TRBD1 as D (5 bases). The CDR3 loop spans 16 amino acids. Germline V gene data show CDR1 as MNHEY and CDR2 as SVGAGI. V dropped 4 bases and J dropped 1 base, with 16 bases sitting between them. This chain's CDR3 is CASSFVRGFSQETQYF. The CDR3 coding sequence is TGTGCCAGCAGTTTTGTAAGGGGATTTAGCCAAGAGACCCAGTACTTC.

The chain employs TRBV9 and TRBJ1-1, with 7 bases identical to TRBD1. V was clipped by 0 bases and J by 1 base; unmatched bases: 3. The CDR3 is 15 residues long. Germline V CDR1 and CDR2: SGDLS, YYNGEE. The CDR3 coding sequence is TGTGCCAGCAGCGTAGTGAGACAGGGGAACACTGAAGCTTTCTTT. Its translation: CASSVVRQGNTEAFF.

This clonotype was seen at least ten times. V usage is TRBV4-3 and J usage is TRBJ1-4; the D is unclear. This CDR3 has 12 residues. Trimming took 1 base from V and 6 from J, leaving 3 bases between them. Germline assignment: CDR1 LGHNA and CDR2 YSLEER. CDR3 in amino acids: CASSQAYEKLFF. CDR3 nucleotides: TGCGCCAGCAGCCAAGCCTATGAAAAACTGTTTTTT.

The J gene is TRBJ2-2, the V gene TRBV10-3; TRBD2 aligns across 10 bases. The length of the CDR3 is 16 residues. The germline V gene has CDR1 ENHRY and CDR2 SYGVKD. V was clipped by 7 bases and J by 1 base; unmatched bases: 6. The CDR3 DNA follows: TGTGCCATCAATACGGGACTAGCGATGAACACCGGGGAGCTGTTTTTT. Protein: CAINTGLAMNTGELFF.

V is TRBV3-1 and J is TRBJ2-5; D perhaps matches TRBD2 (5 bases). The CDR3 has 14 residues. Trimming shortened V by 0 bases and J by 6 bases, and 11 bases separated the two germline ends. Germline CDR1 reads LGHDT; CDR2 reads YNNKEL (reference sequence). DNA for the CDR3: TGTGCCAGCAGCCAAGATGGGAGAGGAAAGACCCAGTACTTC. Protein: CASSQDGRGKTQYF.

Ten or more counts support this clonotype. The V call is TRBV5-1, the J call TRBJ1-2; the match to TRBD1 covers 9 bases. Trimming at V came to 0 bases and at J to 3 bases, leaving 6 bases not matched to a gene. Germline loops: CDR1 SGHRS, CDR2 YFSETQ. The CDR3 is made up of 16 amino acids. The CDR3 region has the DNA TGCGCCAGCAGCTTGGGGACAGGGGCATTAGACTATGGCTACACCTTC. This gives the protein CASSLGTGALDYGYTF.

Of note for this clonotype: One end of the junction varies from germline; a read error may be responsible. The chain is built from TRBV7-7 and TRBJ2-1; tentatively, D is TRBD1 or TRBD2 (5 bases each). CDR1 and CDR2 from the germline V gene are SSHAT and FNYEAQ (reference sequence). The CDR3 consists of 13 residues. CDR3 in amino acids: CASSREGWGEQFF. As DNA, the CDR3 is TGTGCTAGCAGCCGAGAGGGCTGGGGCGAGCAGTTCTTC. Variable domain in full (rest from reference TRBV7-7 and TRBJ2-1): GAGVSQSPRYKVTKRGQDVTLRCDPISSHATLYWYQQALGQGPEFLTYFNYEAQPDKSGLPSDRFSAERPEGSISTLTIQRTEQRDSAMYRCASSREGWGEQFFGPGTRLTVL.

This clonotype showed up many times. The chain joins TRBV5-1 to TRBJ1-4; TRBD1 is a possible D gene (6 bases). The CDR3 sequence is 14 residues long. The germline gives CDR1 SGHRS, CDR2 YFSETQ. The V end lost 4 bases, the J end lost 11 bases, and 18 bases lay between the germline ends. In nucleotides, the CDR3 is TGCGCCAGCAGCCTGTCCCGACAGGAGGGGAAACTGTTTTTT. It encodes CASSLSRQEGKLFF.

This clonotype has ten or more counts. This chain joins TRBV6-5 and TRBJ1-1, with D uncertain. The ends were cut back, 2 bases at V and 7 bases at J, with 14 bases in the middle. The germline CDR1 and CDR2 sequences are MNHEY and SVGAGI. This CDR3 spans 14 amino acids. The CDR3: CASSYASFWGEAFF. As DNA, the CDR3 is TGTGCCAGCAGTTACGCTTCTTTCTGGGGTGAAGCTTTCTTT.

There are a few counts of this clonotype. The chain recombines TRBV7-2 with TRBJ1-2, with unresolved D. The CDR3 has 12 residues. CDR1 is SGHTA, CDR2 FQGNSA, per germline. V lost 4 bases and J lost 4, with 7 bases in between. CDR3 sequence: CASSSDGYGYTF. The DNA for the CDR3 is TGTGCCAGCAGCTCCGACGGCTATGGCTACACCTTC.

The table lists this clonotype with many counts. The rearrangement joins TRBV24-1 to TRBJ2-3; D gene uncertain. Trimming removed 1 base at V and 5 bases at J, with 6 bases between. CDR3 length: 13 amino acids. In germline, CDR1 is KGHDR, CDR2 SFDVKD. The CDR3 sequence: CATSDLTGDTQYF. CDR3 in DNA: TGTGCCACCAGTGATTTAACGGGAGATACGCAGTATTTT.